This note documents a single T cell receptor (beta chain) sequence. Sequenced by immunoSEQ multiplex PCR; TCRdb stores in-frame clones only, minus some. The sample gives over 250,000 clones, about 91% of which show up once; around 2.5% is in the top ten. The V end was cut by 3 bases, the J end by 0 bases, with 9 bases between. Germline V gives CDR1 SGHTA, CDR2 FQGNSA. The CDR3 length is 15 residues. The data belong to a study of blood T cell repertoires in COVID-19. In the study overall: Both acute and convalescent COVID-19 samples were obtained from the United States, Italy and Spain. PBMCs, B-cell-depleted T cells, or T cells were the source of the cDNA or gDNA that made up the material.

Seattle patient enrollment occurred during active infection, with longitudinal follow-up thereafter. The material sequenced was peripheral blood. This sequence originates from a person aged 18 to 29 with COVID-19, enrolled during active disease. The rearrangement joins TRBV7-2 to TRBJ2-1, with D hard to call. The CDR3 sequence: CASSFTPSSYNEQFF. CDR3 nucleotide sequence: TGTGCCAGCAGCTTTACTCCTAGCTCCTACAATGAGCAGTTCTTC. The whole variable domain, remainder taken from reference TRBV7-2 and TRBJ2-1, is GAGVSQSPSNKVTEKGKDVELRCDPISGHTALYWYRQSLGQGLEFLIYFQGNSAPDKSGLPSDRFSAERTGGSVSTLTIQRTQQEDSAVYLCASSFTPSSYNEQFFGPGTRLTVL.